These 25 T cell receptor beta chains were sequenced from one sample in a study of CD8 T cells in Susac syndrome. About 0.5 to 1 ug RNA was reverse transcribed with random hexamers. TCRdb used MiXCR to reprocess the immunoSEQ multiplex PCR reads, holding one entry per CDR3 protein. There are about 180,000 distinct CDR3 sequences in the sample; just under 95% occur only once, and 0.099% lies in the top ten. The specimen sequenced was CD4+ T cells from PBMCs. The receptors come from a human donor with Susac syndrome.

The chain is built from TRBV28 and TRBJ2-3; TRBD2 aligns across 7 bases. V dropped 5 bases and J dropped 7; count of bases not matched to a gene: 12. The length of the CDR3 is 15 residues. Germline CDR1 reads MDHEN; CDR2 reads SYDVKM. This CDR3 is CASSVSVAGRHTQYF. DNA of the CDR3: TGTGCCAGCAGTGTCTCGGTAGCGGGCCGCCATACGCAGTATTTT. The variable domain in full, with the rest retrieved from reference TRBV28 and TRBJ2-3, is DVKVTQSSRYLVKRTGEKVFLECVQDMDHENMFWYRQDPGLGLRLIYFSYDVKMKEKGDIPEGYSVSREKKERFSLILESASTNQTSMYLCASSVSVAGRHTQYFGPGTRLTVL.

Here the CDR3 DNA reads TGTGCCAGCAGCCGGCGAAAAATGAGTGAAGCTTTCTTT. It translates to CASSRRKMSEAFF. This sequence joins TRBV14 and TRBJ1-1; D not resolved. Per germline, CDR1 SGHDN and CDR2 FVKESK. This CDR3 spans 13 amino acids. Trimming shortened V by 4 bases and J by 7 bases, and 13 bases separated the two germline ends.

The V and J genes are TRBV3-1 and TRBJ2-1; 8 bases are shared with TRBD2. The CDR3 spans 17 residues. V shed 2 bases, J shed 11 bases, and the junction held 17 bases outside the gene matches. CDR1 and CDR2 (germline): LGHDT, YNNKEL (reference sequence). Here the CDR3 DNA reads TGTGCCAGCAGCCAACCCAGGGGCAGCGGGGGACTTACCAAGCAGTTCTTC. Protein: CASSQPRGSGGLTKQFF.

The count of this clonotype is one. The rearrangement joins TRBV20-1 to TRBJ2-1; no clear D. CDR1 and CDR2 from the germline V gene are DFQATT and SNEGSKA (reference sequence). Trimming left V 6 bases short and J 0 bases short, with 9 bases between. This CDR3 region has 13 residues. In DNA form, the CDR3 reads TGCAGTGCCGCGGCGAGCTCCTACAATGAGCAGTTCTTC. As protein: CSAAASSYNEQFF.

J is TRBJ2-5 and V is TRBV18; D gene uncertain. Per germline, CDR1 KGHSH and CDR2 LQKENI. The CDR3 runs 13 residues. Trimming shortened V by 2 bases and J by 2 bases, and 6 bases separated the two germline ends. Here the CDR3 reads CASSPTDQETQYF. The CDR3 coding sequence is TGTGCCAGCTCACCAACAGATCAAGAGACCCAGTACTTC. The whole variable domain, filled in from reference TRBV18 and TRBJ2-5, reads NAGVMQNPRHLVRRRGQEARLRCSPMKGHSHVYWYRQLPEEGLKFMVYLQKENIIDESGMPKERFSAEFPKEGPSILRIQQVVRGDSAAYFCASSPTDQETQYFGPGTRLLVL.

The chain employs TRBV3-1 and TRBJ1-1, with 9 bases aligning to TRBD1. CDR1 LGHDT and CDR2 YNNKEL come from the germline V gene (reference sequence). J lost 4 bases, V lost 4 bases, and 7 bases had no gene match. The length of the CDR3 is 15 residues. In nucleotides, the CDR3 is TGTGCCAGCAGCCTTGGGACAGGGCGGAGCACTGAAGCTTTCTTT. Its protein is CASSLGTGRSTEAFF.

V gene TRBV7-2 combines with J gene TRBJ2-7; TRBD2 matches 8 bases. Germline CDR1 SGHTA, CDR2 FQGNSA. This CDR3 is built from 16 residues. V was clipped by 0 bases and J by 4 bases; unmatched bases: 8. CDR3 sequence reads: CASSLAGLAAGYEQYF. In nucleotides, the CDR3 is TGTGCCAGCAGCTTAGCCGGACTAGCAGCGGGTTACGAGCAGTACTTC. Using reference TRBV7-2 and TRBJ2-7 for the parts outside the CDR3, the full variable domain is GAGVSQSPSNKVTEKGKDVELRCDPISGHTALYWYRQSLGQGLEFLIYFQGNSAPDKSGLPSDRFSAERTGGSVSTLTIQRTQQEDSAVYLCASSLAGLAAGYEQYFGPGTRLTVT.

The rearrangement uses TRBV18 and TRBJ2-1; D is tentatively TRBD1 or TRBD2 (6 bases each). V was pared by 0 bases and J by 0 bases, with 18 bases between. CDR1 KGHSH and CDR2 LQKENI come from the germline V gene. The CDR3 has 19 amino acids. The DNA of the CDR3 is TGTGCCAGCTCACCACCACTCCCCCCTACGGGGGCCTCCTACAATGAGCAGTTCTTC. Amino acids: CASSPPLPPTGASYNEQFF.

V and J are TRBV30 and TRBJ1-2; tentative D call: TRBD1 (5 bases). Trimming took off 2 bases at V and 5 bases at J, with 15 bases between the two ends. This CDR3 is 14 amino acids long. Per the germline V gene, CDR1 is GTSNPN and CDR2 is SVGIG (reference sequence). This chain's CDR3 is CAWSRGPPGYGYTF. The CDR3 DNA reads TGTGCCTGGAGTCGGGGACCACCCGGGTATGGCTACACCTTC. Full variable domain (remainder filled in from reference TRBV30 and TRBJ1-2): SQTIHQWPATLVQPVGSPLSLECTVEGTSNPNLYWYRQAAGRGLQLLFYSVGIGQISSEVPQNLSASRPQDRQFILSSKKLLLSDSGFYLCAWSRGPPGYGYTFGSGTRLTVV.

V gene TRBV29-1 combines with J gene TRBJ2-7, with D hard to call. Trimming removed 0 bases from V and 5 bases from J, with 17 bases in between. Per the germline V gene, CDR1 is SQVTM and CDR2 is ANQGSEA. The CDR3 totals 15 residues. The CDR3 DNA is TGCAGCGTTGAAGATCAGGCGGCAACCGGCCACGAGCAGTACTTC. Translated: CSVEDQAATGHEQYF.

This chain connects TRBV6-2 or TRBV6-3 to TRBJ1-5; no reliable D call. The CDR3 loop spans 13 amino acids. Germline CDR1 is MNHEY and CDR2 is SVGEGT. Between the trimmed V and J ends, which lost 2 bases and 2 bases, there was a span of 4 bases. The CDR3 region is CASSYEGNQPQHF. The CDR3 coding sequence is TGTGCCAGCAGTTACGAGGGCAATCAGCCCCAGCATTTT.

The chain combines TRBV7-9 with TRBJ2-3, with a weak D call TRBD1 (5 bases). This CDR3 is 13 amino acids long. The V and J ends lost 4 bases and 5 bases respectively, with 10 bases between them. CDR1 is SEHNR and CDR2 is FQNEAQ in the germline V gene (reference sequence). As DNA, the CDR3 is TGTGCCAGCAGCTGGGGTAGGGGAGATACGCAGTATTTT. It codes for CASSWGRGDTQYF.

Only a few counts were recorded for this clonotype. The CDR3 DNA sequence: TGTGCCTGGAAGGGTAGCGGGATAATGGAGACCCAGTACTTC. Translation gives CAWKGSGIMETQYF. V usage is TRBV30 and J usage is TRBJ2-5; 8 bases line up with TRBD2. CDR1 and CDR2 from the germline V gene are GTSNPN and SVGIG (reference sequence). This CDR3 comprises 14 residues. With 4 bases clipped from V and 5 bases from J, the junction kept 9 bases outside the gene matches. Full variable domain (missing parts from reference TRBV30 and TRBJ2-5): SQTIHQWPATLVQPVGSPLSLECTVEGTSNPNLYWYRQAAGRGLQLLFYSVGIGQISSEVPQNLSASRPQDRQFILSSKKLLLSDSGFYLCAWKGSGIMETQYFGPGTRLLVL.

The rearrangement uses TRBV13 and TRBJ2-4, with 9 nucleotides matching TRBD2. Germline V CDR1 and CDR2: PRHDT, FYEKMQ (reference sequence). There are 15 residues in the CDR3. The ends lost 4 bases at V and 3 bases at J; junction bases unmatched: 4. CDR3 nucleotides: TGTGCCAGCAGCTCTAGCGGGACTGACAAAAACATTCAGTACTTC. Protein: CASSSSGTDKNIQYF.

The chain recombines TRBV12-3 or TRBV12-4 with TRBJ2-1, with D possibly being TRBD2 (7 bases). V was cut by 4 bases and J by 2 bases, with 15 bases left in between. The CDR3 contains 16 residues. The DNA for the CDR3 is TGTGCCAGCAGTTCCCTCGGGGGGCCTGCCTACAATGAGCAGTTCTTC. Translating gives CASSSLGGPAYNEQFF.

This clonotype appeared a single time. This chain uses TRBV5-4 with TRBJ2-3; D is unclear. V dropped 4 bases and J dropped 2 bases, with 5 bases sitting between them. From germline, CDR1 is SGHNT and CDR2 YYREEE (reference sequence). The CDR3 extends over 12 amino acids. CDR3: CASSPDTDTQYF. The CDR3 nucleotides are TGTGCCAGCAGCCCTGACACAGATACGCAGTATTTT. The complete variable domain, with remaining parts taken from reference TRBV5-4 and TRBJ2-3, reads ETGVTQSPTHLIKTRGQQVTLRCSSQSGHNTVSWYQQALGQGPQFIFQYYREEENGRGNFPPRFSGLQFPNYSSELNVNALELDDSALYLCASSPDTDTQYFGPGTRLTVL.

The chain recombines TRBV7-9 with TRBJ2-3; 7 nucleotides align to TRBD1. CDR1 is SEHNR, CDR2 FQNEAQ, per germline (reference sequence). CDR3 length: 15 residues. Trimming at V came to 3 bases and at J to 3 bases, leaving 6 bases not matched to a gene. Here the CDR3 reads CASSFRDRKTDTQYF. The CDR3 DNA reads as TGTGCCAGCAGCTTCCGGGACAGAAAAACAGATACGCAGTATTTT.

The rearrangement uses TRBV30 and TRBJ1-5, with D perhaps matching TRBD1 (5 bases). Germline assignment: CDR1 GTSNPN and CDR2 SVGIG (reference sequence). With 1 base removed from V and 5 bases from J, the gap between germline ends came to 15 bases. This CDR3 comprises 15 residues. Here the CDR3 DNA reads TGTGCCTGGAGTGCTTATCCGGGGGAATATCAGCCCCAGCATTTT. Translating gives CAWSAYPGEYQPQHF.

The chain links TRBV20-1 to TRBJ2-5; 13 bases map to TRBD2. V lost 0 bases and J lost 5; bases outside the gene matches: 6. The V gene's germline CDR1 is DFQATT and CDR2 SNEGSKA (reference sequence). The length of the CDR3 is 16 residues. The CDR3 DNA sequence: TGCAGTGCTAGAGATTACGTACTAGCGGGGGGGGAGACCCAGTACTTC. Amino acids: CSARDYVLAGGETQYF.

The chain recombines TRBV7-9 with TRBJ2-1, with D perhaps matching TRBD2 (6 bases). The germline gives CDR1 SEHNR, CDR2 FQNEAQ (reference sequence). The CDR3 length is 13 residues. Trimming stripped 4 bases from V and 8 bases from J, with 12 bases between. CDR3 nucleotide sequence: TGTGCCAGCAGCTGGAGGGACCTCGATGAGCAGTTCTTC. Translation: CASSWRDLDEQFF.

The V call is TRBV14, the J call TRBJ2-1, with TRBD2 matching over 9 bases. Germline values: CDR1 SGHDN, CDR2 FVKESK. CDR3 size: 14 residues. J gave up 12 bases and V 5 bases, and 11 bases lay outside the gene matches. In nucleotides, the CDR3 is TGTGCCAGCAGCGGGCTAGCGGGGTCCGGGGGGCAGTTCTTC. The encoded protein is CASSGLAGSGGQFF.

The J gene is TRBJ1-5, the V gene TRBV20-1; D not certain. Trimming pared 5 bases from V and 3 bases from J, leaving 8 bases between. The CDR3 spans 12 residues. Looked up from germline, CDR1 is DFQATT and CDR2 is SNEGSKA (reference sequence). This CDR3 is CSADKNNQPQHF. The CDR3 DNA sequence: TGCAGTGCTGACAAAAACAATCAGCCCCAGCATTTT.

The rearrangement joins TRBV7-3 to TRBJ2-3; 7 nucleotides line up with TRBD1. This CDR3 comprises 13 residues. Per germline, CDR1 SGHTA and CDR2 FQGTGA. V was pared by 0 bases and J by 9 bases, with 3 bases of the junction left unmatched. CDR3 DNA sequence: TGTGCCAGCAGCTTAACGCAACAGGGGACGCAGTATTTT. It is translated as CASSLTQQGTQYF.

The chain couples TRBV29-1 to TRBJ1-1; D is uncertain. The V gene lost 4 bases and the J gene lost 9 bases, with 18 bases spanning the gap. This CDR3 has 13 residues. CDR1 is SQVTM and CDR2 is ANQGSEA in the germline V gene. This CDR3 is CSVVPTRDTQAFF. The CDR3 DNA is TGCAGCGTTGTTCCTACCCGAGATACTCAAGCTTTCTTT.

V and J are TRBV11-2 and TRBJ1-1; 10 bases align to TRBD1. Germline assignment: CDR1 SGHAT and CDR2 FQNNGV. The junction had 21 bases not matched to a gene; V was cut back by 5 bases and J by 9 bases. The CDR3 spans 18 residues. Here the CDR3 reads CASSAGRTTGTGASQAFF. In nucleotides, the CDR3 is TGTGCCAGCAGCGCCGGCCGTACCACCGGGACAGGGGCATCGCAAGCTTTCTTT.